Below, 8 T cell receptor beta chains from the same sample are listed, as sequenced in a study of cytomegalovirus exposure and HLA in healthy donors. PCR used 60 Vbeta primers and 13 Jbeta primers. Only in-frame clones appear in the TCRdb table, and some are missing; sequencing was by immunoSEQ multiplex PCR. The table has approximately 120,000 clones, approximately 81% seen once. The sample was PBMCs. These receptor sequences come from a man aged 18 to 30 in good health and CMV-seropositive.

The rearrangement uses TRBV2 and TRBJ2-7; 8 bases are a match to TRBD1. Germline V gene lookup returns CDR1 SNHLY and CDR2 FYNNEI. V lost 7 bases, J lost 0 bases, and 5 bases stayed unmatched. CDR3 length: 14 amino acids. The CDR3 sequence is CASTGTGFSYEQYF. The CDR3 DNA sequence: TGTGCCAGCACCGGGACAGGATTCTCCTACGAGCAGTACTTC.

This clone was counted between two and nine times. CDR3 sequence: CASSRRQGVSAVTYEQYF. The CDR3 nucleotides read TGTGCCAGCAGTAGGAGACAGGGAGTCTCCGCAGTAACCTACGAGCAGTACTTC. The gene calls are TRBV2 and TRBJ2-7; 7 nucleotides align to TRBD1. Germline V gene data show CDR1 as SNHLY and CDR2 as FYNNEI. Germline trimming cut 5 bases from V and 2 bases from J; bases unmatched to any gene: 18. The CDR3 loop spans 18 amino acids.

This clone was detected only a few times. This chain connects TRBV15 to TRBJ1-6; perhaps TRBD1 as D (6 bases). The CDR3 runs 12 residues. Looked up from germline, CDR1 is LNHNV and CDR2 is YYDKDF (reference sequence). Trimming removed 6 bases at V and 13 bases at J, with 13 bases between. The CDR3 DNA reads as TGTGCCACCAGGAACCCACAGGGTCCCCTCCACTTT. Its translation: CATRNPQGPLHF.

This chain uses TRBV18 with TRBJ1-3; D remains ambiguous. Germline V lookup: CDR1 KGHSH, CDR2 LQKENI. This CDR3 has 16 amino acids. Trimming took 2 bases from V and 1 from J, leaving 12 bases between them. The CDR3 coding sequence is TGTGCCAGCTCACCAGGACTAGCGAGTTCTGGAAACACCATATATTTT. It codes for CASSPGLASSGNTIYF.

CDR3 sequence (DNA): TGTGCCAGCAGCTCCGCTGACTTAAACAATGAGCAGTTCTTC. Its protein product is CASSSADLNNEQFF. V and J are TRBV7-8 and TRBJ2-1; no definite D call. This CDR3 is 14 amino acids long. Trimming took off 4 bases at V and 5 bases at J, with 12 bases between the two ends. Germline V CDR1 and CDR2: SGHVS, FQNEAQ.

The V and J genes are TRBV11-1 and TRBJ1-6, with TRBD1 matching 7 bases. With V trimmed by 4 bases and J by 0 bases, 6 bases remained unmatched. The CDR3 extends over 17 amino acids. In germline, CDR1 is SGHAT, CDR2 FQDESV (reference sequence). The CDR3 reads CASSSGQFSSYNSPLHF. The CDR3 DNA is TGTGCCAGCAGCTCGGGACAGTTCAGCTCCTATAATTCACCCCTCCACTTT.

The CDR3 nucleotides read TGTGCCAAAAAGCGGGAGGGCCTTTACGAGCAGTACTTC. The encoded protein is CAKKREGLYEQYF. V gene TRBV10-3 combines with J gene TRBJ2-7, with 10 bases lining up with TRBD2. This CDR3 has 13 amino acids. The trim removed 10 bases at V and 4 bases at J, leaving 7 bases unmatched. CDR1 and CDR2 (germline): ENHRY, SYGVKD.

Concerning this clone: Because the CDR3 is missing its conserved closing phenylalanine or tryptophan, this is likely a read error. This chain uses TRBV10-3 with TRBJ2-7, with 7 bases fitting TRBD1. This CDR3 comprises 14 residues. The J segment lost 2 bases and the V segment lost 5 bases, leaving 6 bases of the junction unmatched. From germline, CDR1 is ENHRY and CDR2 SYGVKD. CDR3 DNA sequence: TGTGCCATCAGTCCTATGGGACAGCCCTACGAGCAGTACTCC. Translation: CAISPMGQPYEQYS.